The 26 T cell receptor beta chains listed next were all sequenced from one sample in a study of naive and memory T cell subsets. A UMI-containing oligonucleotide was joined by 3' ligation to the TCR cDNA template. Ligated cDNA underwent four rounds of PCR with nested alpha and beta constant region primers and SP2. TCRdb fed the 5' RACE reads into MiXCR, producing one record per CDR3 protein. The sample includes about 62,000 distinct CDR3 sequences, roughly 8.1% of them seen just once. Every receptor here comes from a female donor in good health.

Here the CDR3 reads CASSVGQGAGLGEETQYF. In DNA, the CDR3 is TGTGCCAGCAGCGTAGGACAGGGGGCTGGTCTAGGGGAAGAGACCCAGTACTTC. This rearrangement joins TRBV9 to TRBJ2-5, with TRBD1 identical over 10 bases. CDR1 is SGDLS and CDR2 is YYNGEE in the germline V gene. V gave up 0 bases and J gave up 3 bases; unmatched junction bases: 11. The length of the CDR3 is 18 residues.

This rearrangement joins TRBV20-1 to TRBJ2-7; 7 positions match TRBD2. The CDR3 loop spans 14 amino acids. V lost 1 base and J lost 6; bases outside the gene matches: 9. The germline gives CDR1 DFQATT, CDR2 SNEGSKA (reference sequence). The CDR3 bases are TGCAGTGCTAGAGTAGCTGGGAGGGTCCTCGAGCAGTACTTC. This translates into CSARVAGRVLEQYF.

The V and J genes are TRBV7-9 and TRBJ1-1, with 8 bases that match TRBD1. Germline lookup yields CDR1 SEHNR and CDR2 FQNEAQ (reference sequence). Germline trimming cut 0 bases from V and 6 bases from J; bases unmatched to any gene: 6. The CDR3 runs 15 residues. The CDR3 spells CASSLAGTGGAEAFF. The CDR3 nucleotides are TGTGCCAGCAGCTTAGCCGGCACAGGGGGTGCTGAAGCTTTCTTT.

The chain recombines TRBV28 with TRBJ1-6; D may be TRBD1 (5 bases). V was shortened by 3 bases and J by 9 bases, with 18 bases between the two germline ends. CDR3 length: 16 residues. CDR1 and CDR2 (germline): MDHEN, SYDVKM. In DNA, the CDR3 is TGTGCCAGCAGTTTTAGACAGACCTCCGTTACTTCACCCCTCCACTTT. Protein: CASSFRQTSVTSPLHF. The variable domain in full, with the rest retrieved from reference TRBV28 and TRBJ1-6, is DVKVTQSSRYLVKRTGEKVFLECVQDMDHENMFWYRQDPGLGLRLIYFSYDVKMKEKGDIPEGYSVSREKKERFSLILESASTNQTSMYLCASSFRQTSVTSPLHFGNGTRLTVT.

The sample holds a few counts of this clonotype. This chain joins TRBV12-3 or TRBV12-4 and TRBJ2-1, with 7 positions matching TRBD2. V shed 7 bases, J shed 9 bases, and the junction held 12 bases outside the gene matches. This CDR3 comprises 14 residues. DNA of the CDR3: TGTGCCAGCAAAAACACGATGGGGAGGGGTGAGCAGTTCTTC. Its translation: CASKNTMGRGEQFF.

This clonotype has just a few counts. The chain is built from TRBV7-8 and TRBJ2-1, with TRBD1 as a possible D gene (5 bases). The CDR3 is made up of 16 amino acids. The V and J ends lost 1 base and 13 bases respectively, with 23 bases between them. Germline V lookup: CDR1 SGHVS, CDR2 FQNEAQ. The chain's CDR3 is CASSLEPFAKGSEQFF. In DNA form, the CDR3 reads TGTGCCAGCAGCTTAGAACCCTTCGCTAAGGGGTCCGAACAGTTCTTC. The full variable domain, its missing parts supplied by reference TRBV7-8 and TRBJ2-1, is GAGVSQSPRYKVAKRGQDVALRCDPISGHVSLFWYQQALGQGPEFLTYFQNEAQLDKSGLPSDRFFAERPEGSVSTLKIQRTQQEDSAVYLCASSLEPFAKGSEQFFGPGTRLTVL.

J is TRBJ2-3 and V is TRBV6-5; 8 bases align to TRBD1. The CDR3 totals 16 residues. Germline V lookup: CDR1 MNHEY, CDR2 SVGAGI. Trimming cost V 1 base and J 1 base; bases outside gene matches: 4. CDR3 in DNA: TGTGCCAGCAGTTACTTACAGGGGGGTGGCACAGATACGCAGTATTTT. As protein: CASSYLQGGGTDTQYF.

This chain links TRBV28 with TRBJ2-7; no firm D call. The CDR3 length is 15 residues. The germline V gene has CDR1 MDHEN and CDR2 SYDVKM. V was pared by 7 bases and J by 0 bases, with 16 bases between. The CDR3 here is CASTPGSTSSYEQYF. The DNA for the CDR3 is TGTGCCAGCACCCCGGGTTCCACATCCTCCTACGAGCAGTACTTC.

The table lists this clonotype with a few counts. This chain uses TRBV5-1 with TRBJ1-1, with TRBD1 identical over 8 bases. Losses at the gene ends were 1 base for V and 4 bases for J; bases not matched to a gene: 9. Germline loops: CDR1 SGHRS, CDR2 YFSETQ. The CDR3 has 16 residues. The CDR3 nucleotides are TGCGCCAGCAGCTTGTCCCGGATACAGGGGGGCACTGAAGCTTTCTTT. Its protein product is CASSLSRIQGGTEAFF.

The V and J genes are TRBV4-1 and TRBJ2-7; 8 bases agree with TRBD1. In germline, CDR1 is MGHRA, CDR2 YSYEKL. This CDR3 is built from 15 residues. The V gene end was trimmed by 5 bases and the J gene end by 2 bases; junction bases not matched to a gene: 8. This CDR3 is CASSSHRDRTYEQYF. The CDR3 DNA sequence: TGCGCCAGCAGCTCCCATCGGGACAGGACCTACGAGCAGTACTTC.

The chain recombines TRBV7-2 with TRBJ2-2; D is unresolved. V was clipped by 6 bases and J by 6 bases, with 5 bases between them. Germline lookup yields CDR1 SGHTA and CDR2 FQGNSA. CDR3 length: 11 amino acids. CDR3 region: CASSGSGELFF. CDR3 in DNA: TGTGCCAGCAGTGGGTCCGGGGAGCTGTTTTTT.

At least ten counts were recorded for this clonotype. This chain connects TRBV20-1 to TRBJ1-4; D might be TRBD1 (5 bases). The V gene lost 1 base and the J gene lost 8 bases, with 20 bases spanning the gap. Germline V gene sequence: CDR1 DFQATT, CDR2 SNEGSKA (reference sequence). The CDR3 loop spans 16 amino acids. CDR3 DNA: TGCAGTGCTAGAGTCTTGGTTTTGCAGGGACGAGAAAAACTGTTTTTT. Translation: CSARVLVLQGREKLFF.

This clonotype has only a few counts. The CDR3 DNA sequence: TGCAGCGTTGAAGTATTTATAGCCAAAAACATTCAGTACTTC. Protein product: CSVEVFIAKNIQYF. The rearrangement links TRBV29-1 to TRBJ2-4; D remains unclear. Looked up from germline, CDR1 is SQVTM and CDR2 is ANQGSEA. Trimming removed 1 base at V and 0 bases at J, with 7 bases between. The CDR3 length is 14 residues.

This clonotype was found a few times. The chain joins TRBV29-1 to TRBJ2-2; D not certain. The CDR3 runs to 13 residues. Trimming took off 6 bases at V and 4 bases at J, with 12 bases between the two ends. The germline gives CDR1 SQVTM, CDR2 ANQGSEA. CDR3 DNA sequence: TGCAGCGTCGGAGTGGCGGTCACCGGGGAGCTGTTTTTT. It is translated as CSVGVAVTGELFF.

This clonotype appeared many times. The chain joins TRBV27 to TRBJ1-1; D unclear. This CDR3 is 12 amino acids long. The V gene lost 6 bases and the J gene lost 4 bases, with 9 bases spanning the gap. Germline CDR1 is MNHEY and CDR2 is SMNVEV (reference sequence). CDR3 sequence: CASRSGSTEAFF. CDR3 bases: TGTGCCAGCAGATCGGGGTCCACTGAAGCTTTCTTT.

The rearrangement joins TRBV7-9 to TRBJ1-1; TRBD1 agrees at 7 bases. The CDR3 runs 14 residues. CDR1 and CDR2 from the germline V gene are SEHNR and FQNEAQ (reference sequence). V shed 5 bases and J 4 bases; nucleotides not matched to a gene: 7. The CDR3 nucleotides read TGTGCCAGCAGCCACCGACAGGGTCCCACTGAAGCTTTCTTT. Amino acid sequence: CASSHRQGPTEAFF.

This clonotype was seen only a few times. The chain has TRBV6-5 and TRBJ2-2, with D perhaps matching TRBD2 (7 bases). Trimming took 6 bases from V and 6 from J, leaving 17 bases between them. Germline CDR1 and CDR2: MNHEY and SVGAGI. The CDR3 runs to 15 residues. CDR3 sequence reads: CASSRDYRGSGELFF. The DNA of the CDR3 is TGTGCCAGCAGCCGGGACTATAGGGGGTCCGGGGAGCTGTTTTTT.

This clonotype occurred a few times. This chain links TRBV29-1 with TRBJ2-5; D unclear. The ends were cut back, 4 bases at V and 2 bases at J, with 8 bases in the middle. The CDR3 spans 12 residues. The V gene's germline CDR1 is SQVTM and CDR2 ANQGSEA. The CDR3 reads CSVASGQETQYF. The CDR3 bases are TGCAGCGTTGCGTCCGGACAAGAGACCCAGTACTTC.

This clonotype was observed at least ten times. J is TRBJ1-5 and V is TRBV7-2, with D unclear. This CDR3 contains 13 residues. The V gene's germline CDR1 is SGHTA and CDR2 FQGNSA. Trimming took 5 bases from V and 6 from J, leaving 11 bases between them. The CDR3 sequence: CASSPEGGQPQHF. The DNA of the CDR3 is TGTGCCAGCAGCCCCGAGGGCGGTCAGCCCCAGCATTTT.

The chain combines TRBV19 with TRBJ2-7; 11 bases match TRBD2. The CDR3 totals 18 residues. V gave up 5 bases and J gave up 3 bases; unmatched junction bases: 15. The germline V gene encodes CDR1 LNHDA and CDR2 SQIVND (reference sequence). The CDR3 coding sequence is TGTGCCAGTAGTCCACCGCTGGTAACTAGCGGGGGAATCTACGAGCAGTACTTC. Translating it yields CASSPPLVTSGGIYEQYF.

This clonotype was seen ten or more times. The V gene is TRBV29-1, the J gene TRBJ1-1; 11 positions agree with TRBD1. The germline V gene has CDR1 SQVTM and CDR2 ANQGSEA. This CDR3 has 16 amino acids. The trim removed 6 bases at V and 0 bases at J, leaving 9 bases unmatched. Here the CDR3 DNA reads TGCAGCGTATCCGGGACAGGGGGTCCCTTGAACACTGAAGCTTTCTTT. Protein sequence: CSVSGTGGPLNTEAFF.

This clonotype has just a few counts. J is TRBJ2-3 and V is TRBV15; a possible D gene is TRBD2 (6 bases). This CDR3 region has 11 residues. CDR1 and CDR2 (germline): LNHNV, YYDKDF (reference sequence). V was clipped by 6 bases and J by 8 bases, with 9 bases between them. Written as DNA, the CDR3 is TGTGCCACCAGTATAGCGGCTACGCAGTATTTT. Amino acids: CATSIAATQYF. The full variable domain, in which reference TRBV15 and TRBJ2-3 provide the parts outside the CDR3, is DAMVIQNPRYQVTQFGKPVTLSCSQTLNHNVMYWYQQKSSQAPKLLFHYYDKDFNNEADTPDNFQSRRPNTSFCFLDIRSPGLGDTAMYLCATSIAATQYFGPGTRLTVL.

The table lists this clonotype with a few counts. This chain connects TRBV29-1 to TRBJ2-2, with 8 nucleotides matching TRBD1. This CDR3 has 15 residues. The germline CDR1 and CDR2 sequences are SQVTM and ANQGSEA. Trimming took 6 bases from V and 5 from J; bases not matched to a gene: 11. The CDR3 DNA sequence: TGCAGCGTGAGAAAACAGGGGGAAGGGACCGGGGAGCTGTTTTTT. It is translated as CSVRKQGEGTGELFF.

This clonotype was recorded many times. This chain connects TRBV19 to TRBJ1-5; D is unresolved. From germline, CDR1 is LNHDA and CDR2 SQIVND (reference sequence). The CDR3 extends over 15 amino acids. Trimming left V 1 base short and J 5 bases short, with 12 bases between. CDR3 protein: CASSIGADYYQPQHF. CDR3 sequence (DNA): TGTGCCAGTAGTATAGGGGCAGATTATTATCAGCCCCAGCATTTT.

The CDR3 protein is CASKPTGAGANVLTF. Written as DNA, the CDR3 is TGCGCCAGCAAACCGACAGGGGCTGGGGCCAACGTCCTGACTTTC. The rearrangement joins TRBV5-1 to TRBJ2-6; 8 bases match TRBD1. The CDR3 totals 15 residues. After removal of 6 bases from V and 2 bases from J, the junction contained 4 bases not matched to a gene. Per the germline V gene, CDR1 is SGHRS and CDR2 is YFSETQ.

This clonotype was recorded at least ten times. The chain employs TRBV6-4 and TRBJ2-3; D remains ambiguous. The CDR3 consists of 15 residues. V lost 3 bases, J lost 0 bases, and 10 bases lay in between. The germline V gene encodes CDR1 MRHNA and CDR2 SNTAGT. CDR3: CASSDGVRSTDTQYF. The CDR3 bases are TGTGCCAGCAGTGATGGGGTACGGAGCACAGATACGCAGTATTTT.